A selection of T cell receptor beta chains follows, all from one sample in a study of T cell responses to AZD1222 COVID-19 vaccine. Clones were sequenced by immunoSEQ multiplex PCR, and TCRdb holds only the in-frame ones, with some missing. The profile shows 150,000 to 200,000 clones, about 90% of them singletons. The sequenced sample was peripheral blood, obtained 28 days after the second AZD1222 dose. All receptors come from an adult who received the AZD1222 COVID-19 vaccine. The CDR3 runs from the conserved cysteine through the conserved F or W. The D gene is left open where the match is weak. The size entry is marked missing in some rows and otherwise reads once, few, many or a size class.

j_gene: TRBJ2-3; v_gene: TRBV9; d_gene: TRBD2; len: 15; abundance: .; CDR3nt: TGTGCCAGCAGCGTGAGAACTAGCGGGGCCGATACGCAGTATTTT; CDR3aa: CASSVRTSGADTQYF
j_gene: TRBJ2-6; v_gene: TRBV7-2; d_gene: .; len: 16; abundance: .; CDR3nt: TGTGCCAGCAGCTTAGAAGGGGGAACTGGGGCCAACGTCCTGACTTTC; CDR3aa: CASSLEGGTGANVLTF
j_gene: TRBJ1-2; v_gene: TRBV7-9; d_gene: TRBD1; len: 14; abundance: .; CDR3nt: TGTGCCAGCAGCGAGACAGGGGGAGGCTATGGCTACACCTTC; CDR3aa: CASSETGGGYGYTF
j_gene: TRBJ2-7; v_gene: TRBV4-1; d_gene: .; len: 16; abundance: few; CDR3nt: TGCGCCAGCAGCCAAGATTCAGGGTTAGGTCGCTACGAGCAGTACTTC; CDR3aa: CASSQDSGLGRYEQYF
j_gene: TRBJ1-1; v_gene: TRBV29-1; d_gene: .; len: 14; abundance: .; CDR3nt: TGCAGCGTTGAAGATCTGAGGGTGAACACTGAAGCTTTCTTT; CDR3aa: CSVEDLRVNTEAFF
j_gene: TRBJ1-2; v_gene: TRBV6-1; d_gene: .; len: 13; abundance: .; CDR3nt: TGTGCCAGCAGTGATGGGGTTTTCTATGGCTACACCTTC; CDR3aa: CASSDGVFYGYTF
j_gene: TRBJ1-6; v_gene: TRBV9; d_gene: .; len: 15; abundance: .; CDR3nt: TGTGCCAGCAGCGTAGGAGGGACACCTAATTCACCCCTCCACTTT; CDR3aa: CASSVGGTPNSPLHF
j_gene: TRBJ1-5; v_gene: TRBV24-1; d_gene: .; len: 14; abundance: .; CDR3nt: TGTGCCACCAGTGACACGACATCCTTCCAGCCCCAGCATTTT; CDR3aa: CATSDTTSFQPQHF
j_gene: TRBJ1-5; v_gene: TRBV12-5; d_gene: .; len: 14; abundance: .; CDR3nt: TGTGCTAGTGGCCAAGACAGGCCAGGCCAGCCCCAGCATTTT; CDR3aa: CASGQDRPGQPQHF
j_gene: TRBJ2-1; v_gene: TRBV1; d_gene: .; len: 17; abundance: .; CDR3nt: TGCACCAGCAGCCAAGATCTAAGCGGGGGGCCTCACAATGAGCAGTTCTTC; CDR3aa: CTSSQDLSGGPHNEQFF
j_gene: TRBJ1-5; v_gene: TRBV6-5; d_gene: TRBD1; len: 13; abundance: few; CDR3nt: TGTGCCAGCAGTTCAACAGGGGATCAGCCCCAGCATTTT; CDR3aa: CASSSTGDQPQHF
j_gene: TRBJ2-1; v_gene: TRBV7-6; d_gene: .; len: 13; abundance: once; CDR3nt: TGTGCCAGCAGCGGAGAAGTGGACAATGAGCAGTTCTTC; CDR3aa: CASSGEVDNEQFF
j_gene: TRBJ2-1; v_gene: TRBV7-2; d_gene: TRBD2; len: 16; abundance: once; CDR3nt: TGTGCCAGCAGCTTAGAAGTAGCGGGGGGTAAATTTTCACAGTTCTTC; CDR3aa: CASSLEVAGGKFSQFF
j_gene: TRBJ1-1; v_gene: TRBV5-1; d_gene: .; len: 13; abundance: .; CDR3nt: TGCGCCAGCAGCGCCTTTGGGGGAACTGAAGCTTTCTTT; CDR3aa: CASSAFGGTEAFF
j_gene: TRBJ2-3; v_gene: TRBV19; d_gene: TRBD2; len: 16; abundance: .; CDR3nt: TGTGCCAGTAGTAGAATAGCGGGGGGCCGCTCCGATACGCAGTATTTT; CDR3aa: CASSRIAGGRSDTQYF
j_gene: TRBJ1-6; v_gene: TRBV28; d_gene: .; len: 14; abundance: few; CDR3nt: TGTGCCAGCAGTCCCCCCAGACCGTCTTCACCCCTCCACTTT; CDR3aa: CASSPPRPSSPLHF
j_gene: TRBJ2-7; v_gene: TRBV10-3; d_gene: TRBD2; len: 12; abundance: .; CDR3nt: TGTGCCATCAGCGGGGGGGACTACGAGCAGTACTTC; CDR3aa: CAISGGDYEQYF
j_gene: TRBJ1-3; v_gene: TRBV3-1/TRBV3-2; d_gene: .; len: 17; abundance: .; CDR3nt: TGTGCCAGCAGCCAAGATTATGGTGCTGACTCTGGAAACACCATATATTTT; CDR3aa: CASSQDYGADSGNTIYF
j_gene: TRBJ2-7; v_gene: TRBV19; d_gene: .; len: 15; abundance: once; CDR3nt: TGTGCCAGTAGTACGGTCCTTGGAGTAACCTACGAGCAGTACTTC; CDR3aa: CASSTVLGVTYEQYF
j_gene: TRBJ2-7; v_gene: TRBV7-2; d_gene: .; len: 14; abundance: .; CDR3nt: TGTGCCAGCAGCTTAGGCAGGGCGTCCAACGAGCAGTACTTC; CDR3aa: CASSLGRASNEQYF
j_gene: TRBJ1-4; v_gene: TRBV28; d_gene: TRBD1; len: 15; abundance: .; CDR3nt: TGTGCCAGCAGTTTGGGGGACAGGGGTGGGGAAAAACTGTTTTTT; CDR3aa: CASSLGDRGGEKLFF
j_gene: TRBJ1-2; v_gene: TRBV2; d_gene: TRBD1; len: 17; abundance: .; CDR3nt: TGTGCCAGCAGTGGCGGGACGGCAGGGGGTTTCGTAAATGGCTACACCTTC; CDR3aa: CASSGGTAGGFVNGYTF
j_gene: TRBJ2-1; v_gene: TRBV3-1/TRBV3-2; d_gene: TRBD2; len: 19; abundance: .; CDR3nt: TGTGCCAGCAGCCAAGATCGGGCCCTAGCGGGGCCTCGGGGGGGTGAGCAGTTCTTC; CDR3aa: CASSQDRALAGPRGGEQFF
j_gene: TRBJ2-7; v_gene: TRBV7-8; d_gene: .; len: 14; abundance: .; CDR3nt: TGTGCCAGCAGCTTAGAGGGCAGCTCCTACGAGCAGTACTTC; CDR3aa: CASSLEGSSYEQYF
j_gene: TRBJ2-7; v_gene: TRBV7-9; d_gene: .; len: 14; abundance: .; CDR3nt: TGTGCCAGCAGCTTAGTCAGTGGAAGCTACGAGCAGTACTTC; CDR3aa: CASSLVSGSYEQYF
j_gene: TRBJ2-7; v_gene: TRBV6-2/TRBV6-3; d_gene: .; len: 16; abundance: .; CDR3nt: TGTGCCAGCAGTTACGGCGGAATCCCCAGAGGCTACGAGCAGTACTTC; CDR3aa: CASSYGGIPRGYEQYF
j_gene: TRBJ1-1; v_gene: TRBV19; d_gene: .; len: 13; abundance: .; CDR3nt: TGTGCCAGTAGCACAACAGGGCAGGCTGAAGCTTTCTTT; CDR3aa: CASSTTGQAEAFF
j_gene: TRBJ2-1; v_gene: TRBV28; d_gene: .; len: 14; abundance: .; CDR3nt: TGTGCCAGCAGTTTTGACCAGGTCCGCAATGAGCAGTTCTTC; CDR3aa: CASSFDQVRNEQFF
j_gene: TRBJ1-5; v_gene: TRBV6-6; d_gene: TRBD1; len: 15; abundance: .; CDR3nt: TGTGCCAGCAGTTACGAACAGGGGAACAGTCAGCCCCAGCATTTT; CDR3aa: CASSYEQGNSQPQHF
j_gene: TRBJ2-1; v_gene: TRBV6-5; d_gene: .; len: 14; abundance: few; CDR3nt: TGTGCCAGCACAAGGGGCCGGCTATCTAATGAGCAGTTCTTC; CDR3aa: CASTRGRLSNEQFF
j_gene: TRBJ1-1; v_gene: TRBV7-4; d_gene: .; len: 13; abundance: .; CDR3nt: TGTGCCAGCAGCTCAGTGGGGAACACTGAAGCTTTCTTT; CDR3aa: CASSSVGNTEAFF
j_gene: TRBJ1-2; v_gene: TRBV6-5; d_gene: .; len: 14; abundance: few; CDR3nt: TGTGCCAGCAGTTACGGAGGAGGACAGAAAGGCTACACCTTC; CDR3aa: CASSYGGGQKGYTF
j_gene: TRBJ1-2; v_gene: TRBV12-3/TRBV12-4; d_gene: .; len: 13; abundance: .; CDR3nt: TGTGCCAGCAGTCGGGACACAAACTATGGCTACACCTTC; CDR3aa: CASSRDTNYGYTF
j_gene: TRBJ1-1; v_gene: TRBV28; d_gene: .; len: 13; abundance: .; CDR3nt: TGTGCCAGCACTCCGGCCGTGAACACTGAAGCTTTCTTT; CDR3aa: CASTPAVNTEAFF
j_gene: TRBJ1-4; v_gene: TRBV9; d_gene: .; len: 15; abundance: .; CDR3nt: TGTGCCAGCAGCCCCAACGGCAGGACTAATGAAAAACTGTTTTTT; CDR3aa: CASSPNGRTNEKLFF
j_gene: TRBJ2-5; v_gene: TRBV5-1; d_gene: .; len: 13; abundance: .; CDR3nt: TGCGCCAGCAGCCCCCAGTACCAAGAGACCCAGTACTTC; CDR3aa: CASSPQYQETQYF
j_gene: TRBJ2-5; v_gene: TRBV5-1; d_gene: .; len: 17; abundance: .; CDR3nt: TGCGCCAGCAGCTTGCGATTGACAGTGGGGCCGCAAGAGACCCAGTACTTC; CDR3aa: CASSLRLTVGPQETQYF
j_gene: TRBJ2-3; v_gene: TRBV7-8; d_gene: .; len: 14; abundance: .; CDR3nt: TGTGCCAGCCTTCGGGACACGGTGACAGATACGCAGTATTTT; CDR3aa: CASLRDTVTDTQYF
j_gene: TRBJ2-5; v_gene: TRBV11-3; d_gene: TRBD2; len: 16; abundance: .; CDR3nt: TGTGCCAGCAGCCCCGGGACTAGCGGAACCCAAGAGACCCAGTACTTC; CDR3aa: CASSPGTSGTQETQYF
j_gene: TRBJ2-1; v_gene: TRBV3-1/TRBV3-2; d_gene: TRBD1; len: 17; abundance: .; CDR3nt: TGTGCCAGCAGCCCAGGACAGGGAAAGGGCTCCTACAATGAGCAGTTCTTC; CDR3aa: CASSPGQGKGSYNEQFF
j_gene: TRBJ1-2; v_gene: TRBV4-3; d_gene: TRBD1; len: 14; abundance: .; CDR3nt: TGCGCCAGCAGCCAATGGACAGGGGGCTATGGCTACACCTTC; CDR3aa: CASSQWTGGYGYTF
j_gene: TRBJ1-3; v_gene: TRBV18; d_gene: TRBD1; len: 19; abundance: .; CDR3nt: TGTGCCAGCTCACGTGGGACAGGGGTGTTCCTGGACTCTGGAAACACCATATATTTT; CDR3aa: CASSRGTGVFLDSGNTIYF
j_gene: TRBJ1-5; v_gene: TRBV6-2/TRBV6-3; d_gene: .; len: 13; abundance: .; CDR3nt: TGTGCCAGCAGTACCGGGGGCAGTCAGCCCCAGCATTTT; CDR3aa: CASSTGGSQPQHF
j_gene: TRBJ1-3; v_gene: TRBV19; d_gene: .; len: 13; abundance: few; CDR3nt: TGTGCCAGTAGATCAGGATATGGAAACACCATATATTTT; CDR3aa: CASRSGYGNTIYF
j_gene: TRBJ1-6; v_gene: TRBV6-5; d_gene: .; len: 13; abundance: .; CDR3nt: TGTGCCAGCAAGTTTCAGATTAATTCACCCCTCCACTTT; CDR3aa: CASKFQINSPLHF
j_gene: TRBJ2-2; v_gene: TRBV27; d_gene: .; len: 16; abundance: .; CDR3nt: TGTGCCAGCAGTTTATACTGGGGGCAAGTAACCGGGGAGCTGTTTTTT; CDR3aa: CASSLYWGQVTGELFF
j_gene: TRBJ1-1; v_gene: TRBV28; d_gene: .; len: 10; abundance: .; CDR3nt: TGTGCCAGCGCGGACACTGAAGCTTTCTTT; CDR3aa: CASADTEAFF
j_gene: TRBJ1-6; v_gene: TRBV23-1; d_gene: .; len: 17; abundance: .; CDR3nt: TGCGCCAGCAGTCAATCGGGAACTCCACAGAAGAATTCACCCCTCCACTTT; CDR3aa: CASSQSGTPQKNSPLHF
j_gene: TRBJ2-1; v_gene: TRBV9; d_gene: TRBD2; len: 16; abundance: .; CDR3nt: TGTGCCAGCAGCCCCGTTATAGCGGGGGGCCACAATGAGCAGTTCTTC; CDR3aa: CASSPVIAGGHNEQFF
j_gene: TRBJ2-6; v_gene: TRBV6-6; d_gene: .; len: 20; abundance: .; CDR3nt: TGTGCCAGCAGCACCTACCTCGGAGGAGGTAAAGACTCTGGGGCCAACGTCCTGACTTTC; CDR3aa: CASSTYLGGGKDSGANVLTF
j_gene: TRBJ2-3; v_gene: TRBV5-1; d_gene: .; len: 15; abundance: .; CDR3nt: TGCGCCAGCAGCTTGGTCGGGACGATCCCAGATACGCAGTATTTT; CDR3aa: CASSLVGTIPDTQYF
j_gene: TRBJ1-2; v_gene: TRBV2; d_gene: TRBD1; len: 15; abundance: .; CDR3nt: TGTGCCAGCAGTAGACAGGGGGCAATTACGGAGGGCTACACCTTC; CDR3aa: CASSRQGAITEGYTF
j_gene: TRBJ2-1; v_gene: TRBV6-5; d_gene: .; len: 13; abundance: .; CDR3nt: TGTGCCACCCTAGACCCCCAAACGGCGGAGCAGTTCTTC; CDR3aa: CATLDPQTAEQFF
j_gene: TRBJ2-7; v_gene: TRBV3-1/TRBV3-2; d_gene: .; len: 12; abundance: once; CDR3nt: TGTGCCAGCAGCCCACAGGGCTACGAGCAGTACTTC; CDR3aa: CASSPQGYEQYF
j_gene: TRBJ1-3; v_gene: TRBV6-1; d_gene: TRBD1; len: 16; abundance: .; CDR3nt: TGTGCCAGCAGTGCCGACAGGGGACCCTCTGGAAACACCATATATTTT; CDR3aa: CASSADRGPSGNTIYF
j_gene: TRBJ2-7; v_gene: TRBV28; d_gene: TRBD1; len: 11; abundance: once; CDR3nt: TGTGCCAGCAGCGACAGGGGCGCACAGTACTTC; CDR3aa: CASSDRGAQYF
j_gene: TRBJ2-1; v_gene: TRBV5-4; d_gene: TRBD1; len: 15; abundance: .; CDR3nt: TGTGCCAGCAGGAATCCGGGACAGGGCTTCAATGAGCAGTTCTTC; CDR3aa: CASRNPGQGFNEQFF
j_gene: TRBJ2-7; v_gene: TRBV15; d_gene: TRBD1; len: 15; abundance: .; CDR3nt: TGTGCCACCAGCAGCGCCCAGGGGGCTCGGTACGAGCAGTACTTC; CDR3aa: CATSSAQGARYEQYF
j_gene: TRBJ2-3; v_gene: TRBV11-1; d_gene: TRBD2; len: 13; abundance: .; CDR3nt: TGTGCCAGCAGCTTAGGGACTAGGTCAACGCAGTATTTT; CDR3aa: CASSLGTRSTQYF
j_gene: TRBJ2-3; v_gene: TRBV7-9; d_gene: .; len: 13; abundance: .; CDR3nt: TGTGCCAGCAGCTTAGTCACATCGGATACGCAGTATTTT; CDR3aa: CASSLVTSDTQYF